This is a list of T cell receptor beta chains from one sample in a study of molecular identifiers for immune sequencing clone quantification. TCRdb used MiXCR to reprocess the PCR reads, holding one entry per CDR3 protein. The data hold under 600,000 distinct CDR3 sequences, with roughly 25% observed a single time. The source material was naive CD8+ T cells from blood, with Jurkat cell RNA spiked in. These receptors originate from a human donor in good health. Some libraries in this study had Jurkat cell RNA spiked in. Each CDR3 is given with its conserved first and last residue. Fields, in order: D gene, clone size, V gene, J gene, CDR3 protein, CDR3 DNA. A D gene is named only where the DNA matches it firmly. Size values are once, few and many counts, or a class for expanded clones, and some rows have none.

D: TRBD1; size: many; V: TRBV11-2; J: TRBJ2-7; CDR3: CASSLGTGDEQYF; DNA: TGTGCCAGCAGCTTAGGGACAGGGGACGAGCAGTACTTC
D: -; size: many; V: TRBV29-1; J: TRBJ1-1; CDR3: CSANPERVMNTEAFF; DNA: TGCAGCGCCAATCCTGAACGGGTCATGAACACTGAAGCTTTCTTT
D: -; size: few; V: TRBV27; J: TRBJ1-5; CDR3: CASSLSGGPQHF; DNA: TGTGCCAGCAGTTTATCCGGGGGGCCCCAGCATTTT
D: TRBD2; size: few; V: TRBV6-5; J: TRBJ2-7; CDR3: CASSYSGRGAYEQYF; DNA: TGTGCCAGCAGTTACTCGGGGCGGGGGGCCTACGAGCAGTACTTC
D: TRBD1; size: many; V: TRBV6-2/TRBV6-3; J: TRBJ1-1; CDR3: CASSYMVTGFSTEAFF; DNA: TGTGCCAGCAGTTACATGGTGACAGGGTTTAGCACTGAAGCTTTCTTT
D: -; size: few; V: TRBV11-2; J: TRBJ2-7; CDR3: CASSLDSRLGRPEQYF; DNA: TGTGCCAGCAGCTTAGATTCGAGACTCGGTCGGCCCGAGCAGTACTTC
D: TRBD2; size: -; V: TRBV12-3/TRBV12-4; J: TRBJ2-7; CDR3: CASSFLAGRKNEQYF; DNA: TGTGCCAGCAGTTTCCTAGCGGGGAGAAAGAACGAGCAGTACTTC
D: TRBD2; size: many; V: TRBV2; J: TRBJ2-3; CDR3: CARIERTSEGTDTQYF; DNA: TGTGCCAGAATCGAGAGGACTAGCGAGGGCACAGATACGCAGTATTTT
D: -; size: -; V: TRBV28; J: TRBJ2-1; CDR3: CASSIPGLDVNEQFF; DNA: TGTGCCAGCAGCATTCCGGGCCTAGACGTCAATGAGCAGTTCTTC
D: TRBD1; size: -; V: TRBV20-1; J: TRBJ1-5; CDR3: CSAAGDRVADQPQHF; DNA: TGCAGTGCTGCCGGGGACAGGGTTGCGGATCAGCCCCAGCATTTT
D: -; size: many; V: TRBV15; J: TRBJ1-1; CDR3: CATSRVGSKNTEAFF; DNA: TGTGCCACCAGCAGAGTAGGCAGTAAGAACACTGAAGCTTTCTTT
D: TRBD2; size: few; V: TRBV4-2; J: TRBJ2-7; CDR3: CASSQDISGRAAHEQYF; DNA: TGTGCCAGCAGCCAAGATATTAGCGGGAGGGCCGCCCACGAGCAGTACTTC
D: TRBD1; size: -; V: TRBV27; J: TRBJ2-6; CDR3: CASSIVTGVRSGAYVLTF; DNA: TGTGCCAGCAGTATAGTGACAGGGGTTCGCTCTGGGGCCTACGTCCTGACTTTC
D: -; size: -; V: TRBV7-9; J: TRBJ1-1; CDR3: CASSLAFGGPGNTEAFF; DNA: TGTGCCAGCAGCTTAGCGTTCGGGGGGCCTGGGAACACTGAAGCTTTCTTT
D: TRBD2; size: many; V: TRBV5-6; J: TRBJ2-3; CDR3: CASWEAGGPLDTQYF; DNA: TGTGCCAGCTGGGAAGCGGGAGGGCCGTTAGATACGCAGTATTTT
D: -; size: -; V: TRBV7-9; J: TRBJ1-1; CDR3: CASSPPGLKHTEAFF; DNA: TGTGCCAGCAGCCCGCCGGGACTCAAGCACACTGAAGCTTTCTTT
D: -; size: -; V: TRBV29-1; J: TRBJ2-1; CDR3: CSVVSGGYNEQFF; DNA: TGCAGCGTTGTTAGCGGTGGGTACAATGAGCAGTTCTTC
D: -; size: many; V: TRBV5-1; J: TRBJ1-1; CDR3: CASSLRHRVPNTEAFF; DNA: TGCGCCAGCAGCTTACGGCACAGGGTACCGAACACTGAAGCTTTCTTT
D: TRBD2; size: -; V: TRBV7-6; J: TRBJ2-1; CDR3: CASSLGLAGGYEQFF; DNA: TGTGCCAGCAGCCTTGGACTAGCGGGAGGATATGAGCAGTTCTTC
D: -; size: few; V: TRBV19; J: TRBJ2-2; CDR3: CASSIVGAGTGELFF; DNA: TGTGCCAGTAGTATAGTGGGGGCAGGGACCGGGGAGCTGTTTTTT
D: TRBD1; size: -; V: TRBV7-6; J: TRBJ2-7; CDR3: CASSQGQGASIYEQYF; DNA: TGTGCCAGCAGCCAAGGACAGGGGGCGTCTATCTACGAGCAGTACTTC
D: -; size: -; V: TRBV12-3/TRBV12-4; J: TRBJ1-3; CDR3: CASSLATGFGNTIYF; DNA: TGTGCCAGCAGTTTAGCTACCGGGTTCGGAAACACCATATATTTT
D: -; size: many; V: TRBV14; J: TRBJ2-3; CDR3: CASSQGTTSTDTQYF; DNA: TGTGCCAGCAGCCAAGGGACAACAAGCACAGATACGCAGTATTTT
D: TRBD1; size: -; V: TRBV20-1; J: TRBJ2-7; CDR3: CSAPGQGFYEQYF; DNA: TGCAGTGCCCCGGGACAGGGGTTCTACGAGCAGTACTTC
D: -; size: -; V: TRBV19; J: TRBJ2-1; CDR3: CASSVDYYNEQFF; DNA: TGTGCCAGTAGTGTGGACTACTACAATGAGCAGTTCTTC
D: TRBD1; size: -; V: TRBV23-1; J: TRBJ1-5; CDR3: CTSKTGGGGQPQHF; DNA: TGCACCAGCAAGACAGGGGGTGGGGGTCAGCCCCAGCATTTT
D: -; size: many; V: TRBV20-1; J: TRBJ1-1; CDR3: CSASSMAANTEAFF; DNA: TGCAGTGCTAGCTCCATGGCAGCGAACACTGAAGCTTTCTTT
D: TRBD1; size: -; V: TRBV6-2/TRBV6-3; J: TRBJ2-7; CDR3: CASIEGASRGSLWEQYF; DNA: TGTGCCAGCATCGAGGGGGCCTCGAGGGGGTCCCTATGGGAGCAGTACTTC
D: -; size: few; V: TRBV24-1; J: TRBJ2-7; CDR3: CATSDRPSGEQYF; DNA: TGTGCCACCAGTGACCGACCCTCAGGCGAGCAGTACTTC
D: -; size: many; V: TRBV6-6; J: TRBJ2-5; CDR3: CASSYLEETQYF; DNA: TGTGCCAGCAGCTATTTGGAGGAGACCCAGTACTTC
D: TRBD2; size: many; V: TRBV20-1; J: TRBJ2-7; CDR3: CSARDLAGSSYEQYF; DNA: TGCAGTGCTAGAGACCTAGCGGGAAGCTCCTACGAGCAGTACTTC
D: -; size: -; V: TRBV12-3/TRBV12-4; J: TRBJ1-1; CDR3: CASSFWPGPVYTEAFF; DNA: TGTGCCAGCAGTTTCTGGCCAGGGCCGGTATACACTGAAGCTTTCTTT
D: -; size: few; V: TRBV13; J: TRBJ2-1; CDR3: CASSLTANEQFF; DNA: TGTGCCAGCAGCTTGACAGCCAATGAGCAGTTCTTC
D: TRBD1; size: few; V: TRBV7-6; J: TRBJ2-3; CDR3: CASSRIPGQLTDTQYF; DNA: TGTGCCAGCAGCCGCATTCCGGGACAGCTCACAGATACGCAGTATTTT
D: -; size: many; V: TRBV12-3/TRBV12-4; J: TRBJ2-3; CDR3: CASTFAGDTQYF; DNA: TGTGCCAGCACCTTTGCTGGAGATACGCAGTATTTT
D: TRBD1; size: -; V: TRBV7-6; J: TRBJ1-1; CDR3: CANSPTGAAEAFF; DNA: TGTGCCAACAGCCCGACAGGGGCAGCTGAAGCTTTCTTT
D: TRBD2; size: many; V: TRBV7-2; J: TRBJ2-3; CDR3: CASSLTSGASSTDTQYF; DNA: TGTGCCAGCAGCTTAACTAGCGGGGCCTCTAGCACAGATACGCAGTATTTT
D: -; size: -; V: TRBV5-6; J: TRBJ1-3; CDR3: CASSFGRDSGNTIYF; DNA: TGTGCCAGCAGTTTTGGCAGGGACTCTGGAAACACCATATATTTT
D: -; size: few; V: TRBV6-6; J: TRBJ2-3; CDR3: CASSYLKAGMRPDTQYF; DNA: TGTGCCAGCAGTTACTTAAAGGCGGGAATGAGGCCAGATACGCAGTATTTT